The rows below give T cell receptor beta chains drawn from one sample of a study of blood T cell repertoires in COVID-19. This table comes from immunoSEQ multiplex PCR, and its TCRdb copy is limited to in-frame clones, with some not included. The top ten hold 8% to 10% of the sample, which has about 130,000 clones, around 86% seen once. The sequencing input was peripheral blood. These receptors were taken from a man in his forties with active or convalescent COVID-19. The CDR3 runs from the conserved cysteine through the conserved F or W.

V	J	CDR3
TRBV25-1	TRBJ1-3	CASSARTGGTGNTIYF
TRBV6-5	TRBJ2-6	CASSQGGAGANVLTF
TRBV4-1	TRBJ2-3	CASSTQSGGTTDTQYF
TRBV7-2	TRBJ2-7	CASSLYRGTYEQYF
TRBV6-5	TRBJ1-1	CASSYQGPSEAFF
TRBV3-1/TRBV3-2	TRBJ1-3	CASSQDGAAGNTIYF
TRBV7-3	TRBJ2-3	CASSFTDTDTQYF
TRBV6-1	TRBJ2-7	CASSEFDSGPYEQYF
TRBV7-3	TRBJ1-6	CASSLDRGRNSPLHF
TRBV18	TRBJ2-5	CASSPPKTSGVETQYF
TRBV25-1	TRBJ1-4	CASSPGLKTNEKLFF